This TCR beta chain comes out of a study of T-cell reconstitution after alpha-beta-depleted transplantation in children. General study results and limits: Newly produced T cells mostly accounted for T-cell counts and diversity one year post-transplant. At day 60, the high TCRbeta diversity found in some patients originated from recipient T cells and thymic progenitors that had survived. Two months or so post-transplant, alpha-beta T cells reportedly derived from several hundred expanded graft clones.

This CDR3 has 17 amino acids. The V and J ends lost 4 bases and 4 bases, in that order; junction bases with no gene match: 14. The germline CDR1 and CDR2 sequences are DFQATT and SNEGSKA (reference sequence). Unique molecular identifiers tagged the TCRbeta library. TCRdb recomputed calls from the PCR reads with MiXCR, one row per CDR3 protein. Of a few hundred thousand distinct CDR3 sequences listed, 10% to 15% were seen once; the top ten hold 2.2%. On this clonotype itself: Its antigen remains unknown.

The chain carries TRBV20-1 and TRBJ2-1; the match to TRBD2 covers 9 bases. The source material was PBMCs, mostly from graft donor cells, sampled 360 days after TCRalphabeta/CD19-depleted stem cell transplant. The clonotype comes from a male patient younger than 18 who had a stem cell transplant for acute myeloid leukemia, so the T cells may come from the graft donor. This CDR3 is CSAITVGGRAFYNEQFF. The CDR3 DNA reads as TGCAGTGCTATTACTGTGGGCGGGAGGGCGTTTTACAATGAGCAGTTCTTC.